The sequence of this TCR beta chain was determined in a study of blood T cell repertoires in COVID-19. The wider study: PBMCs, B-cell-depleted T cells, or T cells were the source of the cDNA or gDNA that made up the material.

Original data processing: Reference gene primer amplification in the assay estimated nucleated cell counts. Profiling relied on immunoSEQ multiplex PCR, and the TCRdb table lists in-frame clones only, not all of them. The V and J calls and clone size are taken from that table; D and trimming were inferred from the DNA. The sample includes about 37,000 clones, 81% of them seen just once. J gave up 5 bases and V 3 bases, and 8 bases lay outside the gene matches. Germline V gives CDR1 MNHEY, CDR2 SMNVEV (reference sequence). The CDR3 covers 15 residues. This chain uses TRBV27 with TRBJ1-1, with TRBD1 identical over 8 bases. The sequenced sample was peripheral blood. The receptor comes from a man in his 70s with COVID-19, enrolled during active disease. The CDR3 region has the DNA TGTGCCAGCAGTTTCTTTGCAACAGGGGGTACTGAAGCTTTCTTT. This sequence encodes CASSFFATGGTEAFF.